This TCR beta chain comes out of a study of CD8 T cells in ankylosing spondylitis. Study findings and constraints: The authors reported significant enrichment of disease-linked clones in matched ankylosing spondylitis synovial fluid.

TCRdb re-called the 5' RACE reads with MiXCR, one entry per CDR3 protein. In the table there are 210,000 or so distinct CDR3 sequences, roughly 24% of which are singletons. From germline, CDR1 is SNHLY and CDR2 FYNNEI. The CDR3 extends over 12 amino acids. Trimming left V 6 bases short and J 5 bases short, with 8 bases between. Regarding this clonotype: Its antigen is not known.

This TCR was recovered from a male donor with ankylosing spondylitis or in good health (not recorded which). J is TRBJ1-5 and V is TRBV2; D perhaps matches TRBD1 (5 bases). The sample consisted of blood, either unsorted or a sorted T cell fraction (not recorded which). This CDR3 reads CASRKQDQPQHF. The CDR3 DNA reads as TGTGCCAGCAGAAAACAGGATCAGCCCCAGCATTTT.